This TCR beta chain comes out of a study of blood T cell repertoires in COVID-19 (TCRdb year 2020). As for the study more broadly: Samples covering the acute and convalescent phases of COVID-19 were provided by collaborators in the United States, Italy and Spain. The prospective study material was composed of cDNA or gDNA derived from T cells, B-cell-depleted T cells, or PBMCs. Subjects who had been exposed to COVID-19, were actively infected with it, or had recovered from it provided the deeply sampled blood TCRbeta repertoires that made up the dataset. The repertoires were made available in a free public database intended to serve as a resource for research on the immune response to SARS-CoV-2. Samples came from the ongoing ImmuneRACE study (first 160 participants) plus 1,254 subjects from 6 global collaborators. The sample metadata nearly always contained a de-identified subject ID, COVID-19 status, age in years and sex. HLA class I and class II types, where available, came from metadata supplied by the sample provider rather than from assay-based typing.

Reading from cysteine to phenylalanine, the CDR3 counts 15 amino acids. The read is trimmed to its CDR3 DNA, 45 bases read in frame from base 1. The germline V gene yields SGDLS for CDR1 and YYNGEE for CDR2. A distance of 14 bases separates the germline ends of V and J, which lose 3 bases and 2 bases respectively. Beyond this particular receptor, the publication reports: How much clinical and demographic metadata was included differed by source and by participant, and the metadata was provided uncurated.

This clone showed up just once. The target of this receptor is not known. Base-call qualities are not available, and no considerably larger clone is one nucleotide away. Participants in the prospective study were aged 18 to 89 years, lived in some 24 United States geographic areas, and enrolled through a virtual design. In the prospective study, participants were assigned to cohorts based on the clinical history participants reported in a screening survey and a study questionnaire. Recovered participants in ImmuneRACE Cohort 3 were defined as having two consecutive negative NP/OP PCR tests, clearance from a healthcare professional, or resolution of symptoms. Mobile phlebotomists in the prospective study collected whole blood, serum and a nasopharyngeal or oropharyngeal swab from every participant. Participants in the prospective study had the option to provide additional blood draws and questionnaires over a roughly 2-month period. Blood samples from the prospective study were shipped frozen or at room temperature prior to DNA extraction.

TCRbeta CDR3 regions were amplified from genomic DNA using the immunoSEQ Assay, a bias-controlled multiplex PCR. For the original study's pipeline: Nucleated cell counts per sample were estimated from amplification of reference gene primers within the assay. Sequence reads were collapsed and filtered to measure the absolute abundance of every unique TCRbeta CDR3 rearrangement. For each sample, productive Simpson clonality was calculated as the square root of Simpson's diversity index over productive rearrangements. As stored in TCRdb, this immuneACCESS dataset retains in-frame rearrangements with V and J assigned. A fraction of the clones does not appear; measured against another copy, unresolved V genes explain less than half of the discrepancy, and the remainder lacks a known reason. V, J and clone size derive from that table, while D and trimming were established from the DNA sequence. Here the sample has around 250,000 clones; more than 75% occur a single time. Together, the top ten hold around 15% of the sample.

Sequencing was carried out using PBMCs or T cells enriched from blood (not recorded which). The receptor's source is a man aged 18 to 29 who had recovered from COVID-19. The chain couples TRBV9 to TRBJ2-5; there is no confident call for the D gene. CDR3 sequence: CASSESPETQETQYF. The bases read TGTGCCAGCAGCGAGAGTCCGGAGACGCAAGAGACCCAGTACTTC.